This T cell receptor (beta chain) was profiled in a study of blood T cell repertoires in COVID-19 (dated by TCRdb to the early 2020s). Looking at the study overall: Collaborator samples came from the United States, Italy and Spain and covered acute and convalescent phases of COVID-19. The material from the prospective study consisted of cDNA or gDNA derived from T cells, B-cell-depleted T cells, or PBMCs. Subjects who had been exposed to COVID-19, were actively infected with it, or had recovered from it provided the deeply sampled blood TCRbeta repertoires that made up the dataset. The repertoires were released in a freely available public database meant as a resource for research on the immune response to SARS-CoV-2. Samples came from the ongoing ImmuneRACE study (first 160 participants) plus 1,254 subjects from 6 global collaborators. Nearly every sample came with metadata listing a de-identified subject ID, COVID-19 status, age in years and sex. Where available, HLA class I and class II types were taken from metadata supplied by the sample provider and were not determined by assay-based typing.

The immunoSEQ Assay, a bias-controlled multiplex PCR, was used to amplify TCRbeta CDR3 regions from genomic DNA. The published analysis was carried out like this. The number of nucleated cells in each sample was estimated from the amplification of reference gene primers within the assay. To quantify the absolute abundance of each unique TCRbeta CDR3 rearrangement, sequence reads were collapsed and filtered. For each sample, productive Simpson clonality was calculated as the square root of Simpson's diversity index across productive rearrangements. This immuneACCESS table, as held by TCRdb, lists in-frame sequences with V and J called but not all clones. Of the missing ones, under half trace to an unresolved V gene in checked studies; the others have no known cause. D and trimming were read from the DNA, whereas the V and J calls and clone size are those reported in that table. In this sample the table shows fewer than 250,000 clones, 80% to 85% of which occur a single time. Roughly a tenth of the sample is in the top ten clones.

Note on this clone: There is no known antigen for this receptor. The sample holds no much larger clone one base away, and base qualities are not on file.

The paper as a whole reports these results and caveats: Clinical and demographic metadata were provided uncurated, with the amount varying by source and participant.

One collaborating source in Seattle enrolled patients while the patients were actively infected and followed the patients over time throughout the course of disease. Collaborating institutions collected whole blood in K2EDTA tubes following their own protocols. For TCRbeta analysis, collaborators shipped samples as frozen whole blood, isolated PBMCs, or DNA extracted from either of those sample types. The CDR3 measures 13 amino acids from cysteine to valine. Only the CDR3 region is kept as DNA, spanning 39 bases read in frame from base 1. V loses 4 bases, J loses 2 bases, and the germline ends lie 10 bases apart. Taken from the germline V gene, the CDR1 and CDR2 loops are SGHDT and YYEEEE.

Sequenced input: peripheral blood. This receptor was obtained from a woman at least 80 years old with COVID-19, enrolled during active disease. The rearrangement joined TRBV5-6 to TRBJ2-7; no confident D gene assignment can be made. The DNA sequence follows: TGTGCCAGCAGCCCACAGTTAACCTACGAGCAGTACGTC. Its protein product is CASSPQLTYEQYV.